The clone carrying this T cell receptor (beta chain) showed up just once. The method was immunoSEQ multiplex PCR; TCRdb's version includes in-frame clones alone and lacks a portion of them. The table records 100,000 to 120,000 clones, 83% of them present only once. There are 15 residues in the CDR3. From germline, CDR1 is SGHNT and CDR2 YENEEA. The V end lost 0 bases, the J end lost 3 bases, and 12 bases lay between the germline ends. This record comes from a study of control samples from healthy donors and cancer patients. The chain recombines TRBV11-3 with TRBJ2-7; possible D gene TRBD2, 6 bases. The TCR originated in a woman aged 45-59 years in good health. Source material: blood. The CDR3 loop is CASSLDRGTFYEQYF. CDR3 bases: TGTGCCAGCAGCTTAGATCGGGGGACGTTCTACGAGCAGTACTTC.